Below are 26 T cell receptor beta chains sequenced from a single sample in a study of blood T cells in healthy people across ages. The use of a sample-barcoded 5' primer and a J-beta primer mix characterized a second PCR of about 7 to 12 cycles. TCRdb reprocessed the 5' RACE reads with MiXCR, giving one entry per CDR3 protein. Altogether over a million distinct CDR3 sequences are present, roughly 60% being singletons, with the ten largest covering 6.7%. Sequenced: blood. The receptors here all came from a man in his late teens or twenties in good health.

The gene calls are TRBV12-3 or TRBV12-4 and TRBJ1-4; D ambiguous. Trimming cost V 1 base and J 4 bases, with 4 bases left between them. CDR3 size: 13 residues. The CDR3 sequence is CASSLGYNEKLFF. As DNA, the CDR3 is TGTGCCAGCAGTTTAGGGTATAATGAAAAACTGTTTTTT.

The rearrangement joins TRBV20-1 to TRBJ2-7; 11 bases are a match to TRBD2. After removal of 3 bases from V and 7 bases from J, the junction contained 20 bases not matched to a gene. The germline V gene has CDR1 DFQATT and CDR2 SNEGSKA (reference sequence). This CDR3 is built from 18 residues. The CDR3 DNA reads TGCAGTGCTAGCGTTAAGCTAGCGGGAGGATTAAGGGGGAATGAGCAGTACTTC. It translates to CSASVKLAGGLRGNEQYF.

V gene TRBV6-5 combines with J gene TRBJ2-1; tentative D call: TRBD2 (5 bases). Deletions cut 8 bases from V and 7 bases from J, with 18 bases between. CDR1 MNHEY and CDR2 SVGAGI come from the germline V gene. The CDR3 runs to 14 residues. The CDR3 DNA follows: TGTGCCAGCCAAGTTACCTTCCCGGGAAATGAGCAGTTCTTC. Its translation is CASQVTFPGNEQFF.

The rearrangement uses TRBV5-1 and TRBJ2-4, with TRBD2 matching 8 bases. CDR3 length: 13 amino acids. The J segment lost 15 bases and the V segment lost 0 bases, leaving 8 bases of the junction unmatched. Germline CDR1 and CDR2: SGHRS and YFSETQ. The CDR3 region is CASSLETSAERYF. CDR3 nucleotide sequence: TGCGCCAGCAGCTTGGAGACTAGCGCCGAGCGGTACTTC.

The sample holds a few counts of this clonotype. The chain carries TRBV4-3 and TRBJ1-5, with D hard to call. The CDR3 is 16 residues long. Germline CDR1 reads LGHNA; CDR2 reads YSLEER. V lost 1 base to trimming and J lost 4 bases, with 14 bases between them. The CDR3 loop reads CASSQGSGLGNQPQHF. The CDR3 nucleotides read TGCGCCAGCAGCCAAGGATCGGGGTTGGGAAATCAGCCCCAGCATTTT.

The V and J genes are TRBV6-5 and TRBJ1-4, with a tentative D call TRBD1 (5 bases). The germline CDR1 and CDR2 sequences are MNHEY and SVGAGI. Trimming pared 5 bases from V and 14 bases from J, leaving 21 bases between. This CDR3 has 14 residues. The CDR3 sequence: CASSPGTLGVVLFF. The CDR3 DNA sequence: TGTGCCAGCAGTCCCGGGACCCTAGGAGTAGTGCTGTTTTTT.

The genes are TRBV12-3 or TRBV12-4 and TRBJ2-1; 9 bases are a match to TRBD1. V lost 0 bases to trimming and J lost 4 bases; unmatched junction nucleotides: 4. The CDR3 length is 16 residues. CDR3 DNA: TGTGCCAGCAGTTTAGCCGTGACAGGGGGATACAATGAGCAGTTCTTC. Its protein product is CASSLAVTGGYNEQFF.

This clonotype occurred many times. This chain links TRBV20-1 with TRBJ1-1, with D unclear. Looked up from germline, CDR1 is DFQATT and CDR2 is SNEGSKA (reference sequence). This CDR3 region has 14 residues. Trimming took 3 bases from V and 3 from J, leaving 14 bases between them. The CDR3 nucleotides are TGCAGTGCTAGGCCCCCCGGGAGTCACACTGAAGCTTTCTTT. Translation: CSARPPGSHTEAFF.

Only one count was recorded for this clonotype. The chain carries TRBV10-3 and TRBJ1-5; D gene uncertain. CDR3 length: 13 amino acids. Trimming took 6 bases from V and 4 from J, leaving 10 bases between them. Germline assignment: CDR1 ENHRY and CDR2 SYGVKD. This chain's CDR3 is CAISPGENQPQHF. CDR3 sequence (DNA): TGTGCCATCAGCCCCGGGGAGAATCAGCCCCAGCATTTT.

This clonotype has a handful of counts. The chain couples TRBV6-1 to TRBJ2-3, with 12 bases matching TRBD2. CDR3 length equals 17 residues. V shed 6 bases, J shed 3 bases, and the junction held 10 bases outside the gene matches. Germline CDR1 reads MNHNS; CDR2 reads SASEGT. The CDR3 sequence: CASRTKLAGGRTDTQYF. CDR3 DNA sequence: TGTGCCAGCAGAACCAAACTAGCGGGGGGAAGAACAGATACGCAGTATTTT.

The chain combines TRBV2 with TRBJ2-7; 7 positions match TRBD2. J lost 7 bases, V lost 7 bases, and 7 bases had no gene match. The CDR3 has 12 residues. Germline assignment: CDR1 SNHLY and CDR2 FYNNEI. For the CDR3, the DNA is TGTGCCAGCATTGGGGGGGTAGAGGAGCAGTACTTC. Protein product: CASIGGVEEQYF.

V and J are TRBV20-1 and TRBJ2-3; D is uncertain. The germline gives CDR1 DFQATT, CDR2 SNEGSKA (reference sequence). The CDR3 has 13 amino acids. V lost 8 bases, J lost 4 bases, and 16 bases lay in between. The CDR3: CSLRGFGADTQYF. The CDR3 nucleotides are TGCAGTCTCAGAGGATTTGGGGCAGATACGCAGTATTTT.

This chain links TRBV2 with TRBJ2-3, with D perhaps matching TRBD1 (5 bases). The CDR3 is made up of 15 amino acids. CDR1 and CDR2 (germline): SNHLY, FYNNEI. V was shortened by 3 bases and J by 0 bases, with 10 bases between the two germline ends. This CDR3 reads CASSETDASTDTQYF. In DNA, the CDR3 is TGTGCCAGCAGTGAGACAGACGCTAGCACAGATACGCAGTATTTT.

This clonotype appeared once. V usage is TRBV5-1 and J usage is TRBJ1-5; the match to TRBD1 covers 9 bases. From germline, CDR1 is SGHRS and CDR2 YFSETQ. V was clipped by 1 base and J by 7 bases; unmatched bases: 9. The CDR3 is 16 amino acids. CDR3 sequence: CASSLRTGTGHQPQHF. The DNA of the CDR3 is TGCGCCAGCAGCTTGCGAACCGGGACAGGGCACCAGCCCCAGCATTTT.

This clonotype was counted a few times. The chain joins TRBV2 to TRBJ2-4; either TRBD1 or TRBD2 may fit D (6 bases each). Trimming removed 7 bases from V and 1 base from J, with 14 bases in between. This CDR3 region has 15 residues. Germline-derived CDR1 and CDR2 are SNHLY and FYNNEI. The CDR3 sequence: CASKGGLVAKNIQYF. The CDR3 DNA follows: TGTGCCAGCAAGGGGGGCCTAGTCGCCAAAAACATTCAGTACTTC.

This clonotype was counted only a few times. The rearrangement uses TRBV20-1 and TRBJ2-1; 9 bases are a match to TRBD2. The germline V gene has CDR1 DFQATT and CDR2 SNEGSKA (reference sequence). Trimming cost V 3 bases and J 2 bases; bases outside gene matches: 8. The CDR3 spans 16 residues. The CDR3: CSASPASGTTYNEQFF. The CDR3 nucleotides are TGCAGTGCTAGTCCTGCTAGCGGGACGACCTACAATGAGCAGTTCTTC.

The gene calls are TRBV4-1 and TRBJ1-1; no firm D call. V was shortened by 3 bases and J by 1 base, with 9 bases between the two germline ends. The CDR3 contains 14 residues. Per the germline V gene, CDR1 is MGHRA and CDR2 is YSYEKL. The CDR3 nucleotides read TGCGCCAGCAGCCAGGGCAGGCCGAACACTGAAGCTTTCTTT. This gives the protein CASSQGRPNTEAFF.

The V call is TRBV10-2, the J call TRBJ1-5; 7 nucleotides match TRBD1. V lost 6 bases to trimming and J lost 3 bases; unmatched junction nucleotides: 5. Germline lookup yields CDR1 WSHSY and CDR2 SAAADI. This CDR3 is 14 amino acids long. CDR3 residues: CASRPGTDNQPQHF. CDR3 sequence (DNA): TGCGCCAGCAGGCCTGGGACAGACAATCAGCCCCAGCATTTT.

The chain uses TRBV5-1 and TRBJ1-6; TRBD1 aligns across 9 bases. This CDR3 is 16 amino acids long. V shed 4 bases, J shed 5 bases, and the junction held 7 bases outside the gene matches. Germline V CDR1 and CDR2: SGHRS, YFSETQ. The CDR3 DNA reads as TGCGCCAGCAGCCATTGGGACAGGGAGGATAATTCACCCCTCCACTTT. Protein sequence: CASSHWDREDNSPLHF.

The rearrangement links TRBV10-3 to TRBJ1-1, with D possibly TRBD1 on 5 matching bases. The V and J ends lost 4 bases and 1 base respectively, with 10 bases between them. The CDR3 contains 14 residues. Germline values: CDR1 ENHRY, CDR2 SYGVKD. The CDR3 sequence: CAISGPGRNTEAFF. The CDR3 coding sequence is TGTGCCATCAGTGGCCCGGGACGGAACACTGAAGCTTTCTTT.

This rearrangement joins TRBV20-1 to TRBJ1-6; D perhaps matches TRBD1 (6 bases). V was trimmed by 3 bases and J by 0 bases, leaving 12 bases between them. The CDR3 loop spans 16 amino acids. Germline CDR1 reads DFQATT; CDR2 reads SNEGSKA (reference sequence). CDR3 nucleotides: TGCAGTGCTAGGGAGGACAGTAGCTCCTATAATTCACCCCTCCACTTT. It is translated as CSAREDSSSYNSPLHF.

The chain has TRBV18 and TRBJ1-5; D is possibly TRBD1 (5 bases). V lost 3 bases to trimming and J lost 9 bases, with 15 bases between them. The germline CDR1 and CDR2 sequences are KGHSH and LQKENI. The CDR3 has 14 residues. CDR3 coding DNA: TGTGCCAGCTCACCCGAACAGGAGGTACGGCCCCAGCATTTT. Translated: CASSPEQEVRPQHF.

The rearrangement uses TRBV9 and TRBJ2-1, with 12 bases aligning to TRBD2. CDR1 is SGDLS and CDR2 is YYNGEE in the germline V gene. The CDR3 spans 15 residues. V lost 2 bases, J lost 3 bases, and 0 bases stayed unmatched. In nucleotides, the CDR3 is TGTGCCAGCAGCGTGGGACTAGCGGGCTACAATGAGCAGTTCTTC. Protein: CASSVGLAGYNEQFF.

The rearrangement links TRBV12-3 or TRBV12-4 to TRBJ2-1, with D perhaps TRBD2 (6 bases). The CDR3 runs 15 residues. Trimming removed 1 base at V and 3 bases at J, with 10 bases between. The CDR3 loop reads CASSLGRTNYNEQFF. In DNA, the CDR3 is TGTGCCAGCAGTTTAGGTCGGACTAACTACAATGAGCAGTTCTTC.

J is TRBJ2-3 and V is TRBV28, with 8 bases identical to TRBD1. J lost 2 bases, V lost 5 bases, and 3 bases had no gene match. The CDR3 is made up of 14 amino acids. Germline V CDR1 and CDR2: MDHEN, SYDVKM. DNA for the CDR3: TGTGCCAGCAGTCCTCAGGGGGCCACAGATACGCAGTATTTT. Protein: CASSPQGATDTQYF.

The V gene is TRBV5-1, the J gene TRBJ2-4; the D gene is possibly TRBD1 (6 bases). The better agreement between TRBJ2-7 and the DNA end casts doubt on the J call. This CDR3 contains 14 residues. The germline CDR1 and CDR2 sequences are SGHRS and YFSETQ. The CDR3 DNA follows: TGCGCCAGCAGCTTAACAGGGATGAACTACGAGCAGTACTTC. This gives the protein CASSLTGMNYEQYF.